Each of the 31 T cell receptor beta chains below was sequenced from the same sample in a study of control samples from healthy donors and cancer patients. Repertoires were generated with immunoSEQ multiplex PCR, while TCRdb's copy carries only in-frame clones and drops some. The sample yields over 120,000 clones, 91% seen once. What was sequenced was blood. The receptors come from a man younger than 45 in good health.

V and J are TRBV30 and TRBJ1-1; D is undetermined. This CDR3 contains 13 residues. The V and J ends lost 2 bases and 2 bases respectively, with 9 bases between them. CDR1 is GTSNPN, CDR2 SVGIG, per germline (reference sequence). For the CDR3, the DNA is TGTGCCTGGAGTCCCCACGGTAACACTGAAGCTTTCTTT. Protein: CAWSPHGNTEAFF.

The CDR3 reads CASSSNRGNEQFF. The CDR3 DNA reads as TGTGCCAGCAGTTCGAACAGGGGCAATGAGCAGTTCTTC. The chain uses TRBV27 and TRBJ2-1; TRBD1 matches at 7 bases. This CDR3 contains 13 residues. Germline assignment: CDR1 MNHEY and CDR2 SMNVEV (reference sequence). Losses at the gene ends were 4 bases for V and 6 bases for J; bases not matched to a gene: 3.

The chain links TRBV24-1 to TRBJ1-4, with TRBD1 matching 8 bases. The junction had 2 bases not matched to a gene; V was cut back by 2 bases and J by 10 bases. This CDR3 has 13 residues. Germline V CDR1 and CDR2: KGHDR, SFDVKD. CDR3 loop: CATSDSQGGKLFF. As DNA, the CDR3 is TGTGCCACCAGTGATTCACAGGGGGGAAAACTGTTTTTT.

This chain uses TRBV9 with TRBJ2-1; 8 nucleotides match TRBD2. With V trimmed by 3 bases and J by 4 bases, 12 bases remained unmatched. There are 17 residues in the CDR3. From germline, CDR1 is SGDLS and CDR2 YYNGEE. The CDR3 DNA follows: TGTGCCAGCAGCGAGGCCCCCTTGCGGGGGGTTTACAATGAGCAGTTCTTC. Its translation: CASSEAPLRGVYNEQFF.

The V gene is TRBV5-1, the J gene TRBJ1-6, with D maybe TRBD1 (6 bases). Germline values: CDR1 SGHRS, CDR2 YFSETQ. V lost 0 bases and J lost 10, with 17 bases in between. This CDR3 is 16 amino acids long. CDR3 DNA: TGCGCCAGCAGCTTGGTCGGGCAGGGGATAGGATCACCCCTCCACTTT. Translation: CASSLVGQGIGSPLHF.

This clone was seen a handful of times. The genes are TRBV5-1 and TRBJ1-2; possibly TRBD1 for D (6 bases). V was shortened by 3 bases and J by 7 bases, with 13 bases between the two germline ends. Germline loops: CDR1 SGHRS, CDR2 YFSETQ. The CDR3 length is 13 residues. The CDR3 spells CASSSDGQRGYTF. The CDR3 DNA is TGCGCCAGCAGCTCAGACGGACAGCGTGGCTACACCTTC.

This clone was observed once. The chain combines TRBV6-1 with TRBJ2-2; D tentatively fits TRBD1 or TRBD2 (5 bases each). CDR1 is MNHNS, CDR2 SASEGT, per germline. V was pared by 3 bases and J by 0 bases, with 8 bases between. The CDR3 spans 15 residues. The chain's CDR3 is CASSEWGSNTGELFF. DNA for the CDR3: TGTGCCAGCAGTGAGTGGGGGTCGAACACCGGGGAGCTGTTTTTT.

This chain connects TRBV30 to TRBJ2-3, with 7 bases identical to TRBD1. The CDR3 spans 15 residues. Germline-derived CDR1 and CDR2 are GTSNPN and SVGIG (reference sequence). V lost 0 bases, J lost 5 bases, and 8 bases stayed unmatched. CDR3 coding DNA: TGTGCCTGGAGTGTAAAGGGGGCGCGGAGAGATACGCAGTATTTT. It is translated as CAWSVKGARRDTQYF.

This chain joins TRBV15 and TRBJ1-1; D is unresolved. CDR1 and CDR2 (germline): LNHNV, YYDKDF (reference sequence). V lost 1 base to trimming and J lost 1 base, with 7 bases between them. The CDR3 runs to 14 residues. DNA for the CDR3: TGTGCCACCAGCAGAGCCCAGACGAACACTGAAGCTTTCTTT. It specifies CATSRAQTNTEAFF.

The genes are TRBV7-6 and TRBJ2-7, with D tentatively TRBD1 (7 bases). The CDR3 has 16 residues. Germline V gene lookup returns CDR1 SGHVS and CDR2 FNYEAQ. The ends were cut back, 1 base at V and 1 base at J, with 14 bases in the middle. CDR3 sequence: CASSLGEAGGSYEQYF. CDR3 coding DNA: TGTGCCAGCAGCTTAGGGGAGGCAGGGGGGTCCTACGAGCAGTACTTC.

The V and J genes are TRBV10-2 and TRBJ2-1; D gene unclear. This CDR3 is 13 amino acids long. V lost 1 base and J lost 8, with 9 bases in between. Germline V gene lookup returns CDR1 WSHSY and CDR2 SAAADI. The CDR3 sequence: CASSEYWAYEQFF. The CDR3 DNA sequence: TGCGCCAGCAGTGAGTATTGGGCCTATGAGCAGTTCTTC.

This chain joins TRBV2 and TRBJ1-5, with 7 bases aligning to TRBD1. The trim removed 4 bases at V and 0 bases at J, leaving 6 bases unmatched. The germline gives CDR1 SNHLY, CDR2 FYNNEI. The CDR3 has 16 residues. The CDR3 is CASSGQGKYSNQPQHF. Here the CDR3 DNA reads TGTGCCAGCAGTGGACAGGGAAAGTATAGCAATCAGCCCCAGCATTTT.

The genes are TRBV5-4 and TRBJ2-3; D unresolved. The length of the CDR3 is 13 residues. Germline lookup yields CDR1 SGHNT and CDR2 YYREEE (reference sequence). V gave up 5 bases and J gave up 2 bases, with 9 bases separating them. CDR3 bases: TGTGCCAGCAGTTACTTCACCACAGATACGCAGTATTTT. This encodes CASSYFTTDTQYF. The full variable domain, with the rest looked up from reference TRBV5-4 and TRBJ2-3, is ETGVTQSPTHLIKTRGQQVTLRCSSQSGHNTVSWYQQALGQGPQFIFQYYREEENGRGNFPPRFSGLQFPNYSSELNVNALELDDSALYLCASSYFTTDTQYFGPGTRLTVL.

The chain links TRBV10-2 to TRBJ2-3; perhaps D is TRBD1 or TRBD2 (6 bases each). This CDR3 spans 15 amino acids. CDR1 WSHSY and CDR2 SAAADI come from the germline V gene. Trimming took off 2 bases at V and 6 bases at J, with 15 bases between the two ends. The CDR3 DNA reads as TGCGCCAGCAGTGAGCCAAGGGGGGTGGGGGATACGCAGTATTTT. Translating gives CASSEPRGVGDTQYF.

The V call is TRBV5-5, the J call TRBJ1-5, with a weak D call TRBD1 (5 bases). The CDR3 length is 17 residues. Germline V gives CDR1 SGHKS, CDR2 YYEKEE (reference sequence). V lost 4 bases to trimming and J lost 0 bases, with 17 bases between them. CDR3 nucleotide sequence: TGTGCCAGCAGCCCGGAGGGACCAGAGAATAGCAATCAGCCCCAGCATTTT. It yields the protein CASSPEGPENSNQPQHF. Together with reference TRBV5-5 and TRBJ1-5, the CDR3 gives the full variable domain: DAGVTQSPTHLIKTRGQQVTLRCSPISGHKSVSWYQQVLGQGPQFIFQYYEKEERGRGNFPDRFSARQFPNYSSELNVNALLLGDSALYLCASSPEGPENSNQPQHFGDGTRLSIL.

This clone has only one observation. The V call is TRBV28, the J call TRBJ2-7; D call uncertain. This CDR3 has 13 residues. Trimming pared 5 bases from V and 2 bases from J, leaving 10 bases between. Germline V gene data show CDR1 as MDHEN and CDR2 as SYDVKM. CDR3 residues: CASSPAAPYEQYF. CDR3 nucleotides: TGTGCCAGCAGTCCAGCCGCCCCCTACGAGCAGTACTTC.

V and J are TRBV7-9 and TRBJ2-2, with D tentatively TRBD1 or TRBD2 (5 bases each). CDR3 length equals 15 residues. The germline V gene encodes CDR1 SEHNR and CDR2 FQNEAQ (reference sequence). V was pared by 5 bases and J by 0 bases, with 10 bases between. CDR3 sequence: CASSRGPSNTGELFF. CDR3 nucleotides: TGTGCCAGCAGCCGGGGCCCGTCGAACACCGGGGAGCTGTTTTTT.

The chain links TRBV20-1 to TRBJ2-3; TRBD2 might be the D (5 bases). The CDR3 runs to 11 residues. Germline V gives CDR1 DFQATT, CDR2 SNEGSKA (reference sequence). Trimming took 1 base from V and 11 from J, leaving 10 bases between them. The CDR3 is CSARGFGGQYF. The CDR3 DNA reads TGCAGTGCTAGAGGGTTCGGAGGGCAGTATTTT.

Written as DNA, the CDR3 is TGTGCCAGCAGCCGTACCCCTGGCGGGGGGTCATACGGCGGGGAGCTGTTTTTT. It yields the protein CASSRTPGGGSYGGELFF. The V call is TRBV11-2, the J call TRBJ2-2, with 8 bases matching TRBD2. Germline V CDR1 and CDR2: SGHAT, FQNNGV. Trimming cost V 5 bases and J 7 bases; bases outside gene matches: 18. This CDR3 region has 18 residues. The whole variable domain, filled in from reference TRBV11-2 and TRBJ2-2, reads EAGVAQSPRYKIIEKRQSVAFWCNPISGHATLYWYQQILGQGPKLLIQFQNNGVVDDSQLPKDRFSAERLKGVDSTLKIQPAKLEDSAVYLCASSRTPGGGSYGGELFFGEGSRLTVL.

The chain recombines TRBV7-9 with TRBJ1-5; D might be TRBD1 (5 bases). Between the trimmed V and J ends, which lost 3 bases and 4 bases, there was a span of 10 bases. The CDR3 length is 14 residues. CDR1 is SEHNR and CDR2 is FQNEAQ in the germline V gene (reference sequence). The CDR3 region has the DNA TGTGCCAGCAGCTTGGGGCAAGGGAATCAGCCCCAGCATTTT. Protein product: CASSLGQGNQPQHF. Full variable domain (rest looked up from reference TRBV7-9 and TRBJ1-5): DTGVSQNPRHKITKRGQNVTFRCDPISEHNRLYWYRQTLGQGPEFLTYFQNEAQLEKSRLLSDRFSAERPKGSFSTLEIQRTEQGDSAMYLCASSLGQGNQPQHFGDGTRLSIL.

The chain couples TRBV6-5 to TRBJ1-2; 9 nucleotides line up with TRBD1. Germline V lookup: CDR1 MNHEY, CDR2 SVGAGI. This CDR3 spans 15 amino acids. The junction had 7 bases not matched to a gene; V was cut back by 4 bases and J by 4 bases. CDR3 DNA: TGTGCCAGCAGTTTGATTAGGGGACAGGGCTATGGCTACACCTTC. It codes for CASSLIRGQGYGYTF.

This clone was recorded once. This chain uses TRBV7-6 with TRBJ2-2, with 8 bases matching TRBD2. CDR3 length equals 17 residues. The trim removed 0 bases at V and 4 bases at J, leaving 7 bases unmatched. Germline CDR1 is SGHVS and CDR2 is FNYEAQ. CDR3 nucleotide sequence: TGTGCCAGCAGCTTAGCGCAGAGCGGGGGCTTCACCGGGGAGCTGTTTTTT. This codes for CASSLAQSGGFTGELFF.

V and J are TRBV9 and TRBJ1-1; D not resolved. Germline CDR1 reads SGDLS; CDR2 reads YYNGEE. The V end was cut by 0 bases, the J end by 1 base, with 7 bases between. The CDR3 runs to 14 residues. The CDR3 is CASSVGNANTEAFF. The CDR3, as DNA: TGTGCCAGCAGCGTAGGTAACGCGAACACTGAAGCTTTCTTT.

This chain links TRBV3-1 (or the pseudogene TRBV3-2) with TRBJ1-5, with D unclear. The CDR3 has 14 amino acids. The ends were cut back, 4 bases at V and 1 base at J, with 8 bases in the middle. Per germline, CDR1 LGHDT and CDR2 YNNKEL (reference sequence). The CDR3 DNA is TGTGCCAGCAGCCCTAGGGTCAGCAATCAGCCCCAGCATTTT. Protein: CASSPRVSNQPQHF.

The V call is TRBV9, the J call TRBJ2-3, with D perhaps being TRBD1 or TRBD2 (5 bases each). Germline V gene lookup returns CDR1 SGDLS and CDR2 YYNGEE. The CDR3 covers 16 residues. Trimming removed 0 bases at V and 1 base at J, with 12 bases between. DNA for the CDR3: TGTGCCAGCAGCGTAGCTACGGGGCCCGGCACAGATACGCAGTATTTT. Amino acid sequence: CASSVATGPGTDTQYF.

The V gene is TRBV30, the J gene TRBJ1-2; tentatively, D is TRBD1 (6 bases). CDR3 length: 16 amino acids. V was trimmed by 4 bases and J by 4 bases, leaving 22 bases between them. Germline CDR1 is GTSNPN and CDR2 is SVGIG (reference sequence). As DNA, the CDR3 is TGTGCCTGGACACGAGACGACAGGTCCAATATCTATGGCTACACCTTC. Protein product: CAWTRDDRSNIYGYTF.

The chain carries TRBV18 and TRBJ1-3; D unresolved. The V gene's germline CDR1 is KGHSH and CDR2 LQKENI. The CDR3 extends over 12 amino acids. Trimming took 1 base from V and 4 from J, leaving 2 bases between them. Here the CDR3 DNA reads TGTGCCAGCTCACCACTAGGAAACACCATATATTTT. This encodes CASSPLGNTIYF.

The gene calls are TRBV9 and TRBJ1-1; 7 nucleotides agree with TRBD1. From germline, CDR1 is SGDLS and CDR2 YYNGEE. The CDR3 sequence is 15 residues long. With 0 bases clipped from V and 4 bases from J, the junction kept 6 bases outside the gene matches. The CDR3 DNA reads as TGTGCCAGCAGCGTAGGACAGGGAGGGTTCACTGAAGCTTTCTTT. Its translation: CASSVGQGGFTEAFF.

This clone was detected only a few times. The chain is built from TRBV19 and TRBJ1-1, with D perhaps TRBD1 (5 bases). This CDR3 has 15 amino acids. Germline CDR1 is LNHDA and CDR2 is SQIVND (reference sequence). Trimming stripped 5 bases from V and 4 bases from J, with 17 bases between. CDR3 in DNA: TGTGCCAGTAGTGGGGTTGGAGGGGAGGCCACTGAAGCTTTCTTT. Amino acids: CASSGVGGEATEAFF.

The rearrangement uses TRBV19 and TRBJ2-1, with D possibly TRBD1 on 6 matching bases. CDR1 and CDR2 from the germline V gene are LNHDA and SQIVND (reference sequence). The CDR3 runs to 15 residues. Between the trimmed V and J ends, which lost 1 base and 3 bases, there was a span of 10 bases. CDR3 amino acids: CASSIVRGNYNEQFF. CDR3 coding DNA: TGTGCCAGTAGTATAGTCAGGGGTAACTACAATGAGCAGTTCTTC.

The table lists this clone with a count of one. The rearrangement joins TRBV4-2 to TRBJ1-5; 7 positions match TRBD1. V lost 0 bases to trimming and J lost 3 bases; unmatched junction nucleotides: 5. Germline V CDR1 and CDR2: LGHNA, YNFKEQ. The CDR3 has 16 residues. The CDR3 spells CASSQEMGQINQPQHF. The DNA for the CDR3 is TGTGCCAGCAGCCAAGAAATGGGACAGATCAATCAGCCCCAGCATTTT.